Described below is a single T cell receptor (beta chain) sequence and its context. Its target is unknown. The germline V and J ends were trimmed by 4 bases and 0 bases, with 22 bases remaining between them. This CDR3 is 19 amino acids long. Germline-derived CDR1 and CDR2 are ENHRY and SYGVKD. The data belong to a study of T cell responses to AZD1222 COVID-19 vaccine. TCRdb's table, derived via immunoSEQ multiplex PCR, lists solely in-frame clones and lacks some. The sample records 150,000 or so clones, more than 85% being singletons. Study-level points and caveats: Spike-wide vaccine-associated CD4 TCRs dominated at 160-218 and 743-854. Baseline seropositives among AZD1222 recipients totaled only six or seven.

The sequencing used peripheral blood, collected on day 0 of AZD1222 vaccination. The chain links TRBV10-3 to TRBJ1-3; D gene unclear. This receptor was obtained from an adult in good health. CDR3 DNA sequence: TGTGCCATCAGTGCGGGTCCGGGTGGCGGACCCTCCTCTGGAAACACCATATATTTT. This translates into CAISAGPGGGPSSGNTIYF.